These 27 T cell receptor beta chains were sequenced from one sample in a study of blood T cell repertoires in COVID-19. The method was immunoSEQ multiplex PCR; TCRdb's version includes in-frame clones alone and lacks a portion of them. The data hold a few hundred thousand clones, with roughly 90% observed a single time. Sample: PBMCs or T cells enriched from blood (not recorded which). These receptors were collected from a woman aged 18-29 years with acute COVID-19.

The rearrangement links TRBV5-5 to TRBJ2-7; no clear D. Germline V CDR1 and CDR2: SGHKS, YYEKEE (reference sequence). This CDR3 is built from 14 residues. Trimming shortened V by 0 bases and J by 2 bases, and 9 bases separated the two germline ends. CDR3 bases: TGTGCCAGCAGCTTGGAGCGTGGAACCTACGAGCAGTACTTC. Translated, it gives CASSLERGTYEQYF.

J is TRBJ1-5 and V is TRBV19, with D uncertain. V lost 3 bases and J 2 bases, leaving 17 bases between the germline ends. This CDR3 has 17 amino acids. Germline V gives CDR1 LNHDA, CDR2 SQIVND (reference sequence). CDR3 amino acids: CASSIPPGYRGNQPQHF. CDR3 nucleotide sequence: TGTGCCAGTAGTATTCCCCCGGGATATCGCGGCAATCAGCCCCAGCATTTT. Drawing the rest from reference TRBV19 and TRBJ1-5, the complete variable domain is DGGITQSPKYLFRKEGQNVTLSCEQNLNHDAMYWYRQDPGQGLRLIYYSQIVNDFQKGDIAEGYSVSREKKESFPLTVTSAQKNPTAFYLCASSIPPGYRGNQPQHFGDGTRLSIL.

The chain's CDR3 is CASSLSQSMYGYTF. CDR3 coding DNA: TGTGCCAGCAGTTTGTCGCAGTCGATGTATGGCTACACCTTC. The chain couples TRBV28 to TRBJ1-2; D is undetermined. V dropped 3 bases and J dropped 5 bases, with 13 bases sitting between them. Germline V CDR1 and CDR2: MDHEN, SYDVKM. CDR3 length equals 14 residues.

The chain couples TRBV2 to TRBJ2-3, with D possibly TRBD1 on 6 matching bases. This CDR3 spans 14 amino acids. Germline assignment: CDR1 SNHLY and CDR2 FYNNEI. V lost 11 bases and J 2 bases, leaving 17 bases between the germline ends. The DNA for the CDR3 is TGTGCCGGATCACAGGGATCTTCCACAGATACGCAGTATTTT. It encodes CAGSQGSSTDTQYF.

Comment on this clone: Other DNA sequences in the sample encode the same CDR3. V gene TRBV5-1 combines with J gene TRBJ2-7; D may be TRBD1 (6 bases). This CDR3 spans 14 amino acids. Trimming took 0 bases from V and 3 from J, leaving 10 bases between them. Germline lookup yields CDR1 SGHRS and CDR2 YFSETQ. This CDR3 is CASSLGQGSYEQYF. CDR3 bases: TGCGCCAGCAGCTTGGGGCAGGGGAGCTACGAGCAGTACTTC.

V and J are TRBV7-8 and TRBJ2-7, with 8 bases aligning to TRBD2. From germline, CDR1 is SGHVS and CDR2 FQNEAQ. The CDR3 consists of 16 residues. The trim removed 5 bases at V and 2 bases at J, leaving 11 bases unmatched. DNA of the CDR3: TGTGCCAGCAGCCCGAAGCAGGGTAGCGGGGCCTACGAGCAGTACTTC. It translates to CASSPKQGSGAYEQYF.

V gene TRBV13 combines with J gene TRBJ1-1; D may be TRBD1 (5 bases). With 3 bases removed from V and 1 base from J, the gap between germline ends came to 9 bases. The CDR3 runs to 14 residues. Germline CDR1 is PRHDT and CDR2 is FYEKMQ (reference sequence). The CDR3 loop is CASSFLTGNTEAFF. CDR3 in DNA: TGTGCCAGCAGCTTTCTCACAGGGAACACTGAAGCTTTCTTT.

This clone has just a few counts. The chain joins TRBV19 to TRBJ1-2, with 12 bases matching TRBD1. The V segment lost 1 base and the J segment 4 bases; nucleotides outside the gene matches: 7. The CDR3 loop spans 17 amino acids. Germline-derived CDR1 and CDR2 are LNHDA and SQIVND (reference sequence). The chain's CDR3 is CASSIGGTGGDPYGYTF. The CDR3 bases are TGTGCCAGTAGTATAGGTGGGACAGGGGGCGATCCCTATGGCTACACCTTC.

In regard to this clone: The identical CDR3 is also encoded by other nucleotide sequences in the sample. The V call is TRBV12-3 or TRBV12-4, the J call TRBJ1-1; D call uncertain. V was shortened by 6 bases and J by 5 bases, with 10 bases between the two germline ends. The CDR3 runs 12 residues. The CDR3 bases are TGTGCCAGCAGGCCGGAGGGAACTGAAGCTTTCTTT. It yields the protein CASRPEGTEAFF.

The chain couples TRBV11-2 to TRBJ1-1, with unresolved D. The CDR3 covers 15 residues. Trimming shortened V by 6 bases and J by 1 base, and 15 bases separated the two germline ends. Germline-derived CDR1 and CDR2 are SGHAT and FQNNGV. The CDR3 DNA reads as TGTGCCAGCAGTCGAGGCCCTCTTGGGAACACTGAAGCTTTCTTT. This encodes CASSRGPLGNTEAFF.

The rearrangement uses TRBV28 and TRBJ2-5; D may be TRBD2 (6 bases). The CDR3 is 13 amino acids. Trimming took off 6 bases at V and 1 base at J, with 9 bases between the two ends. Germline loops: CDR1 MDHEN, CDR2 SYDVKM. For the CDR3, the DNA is TGTGCCAGCAGCCGGGACTTCCAAGAGACCCAGTACTTC. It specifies CASSRDFQETQYF. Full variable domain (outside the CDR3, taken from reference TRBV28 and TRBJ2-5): DVKVTQSSRYLVKRTGEKVFLECVQDMDHENMFWYRQDPGLGLRLIYFSYDVKMKEKGDIPEGYSVSREKKERFSLILESASTNQTSMYLCASSRDFQETQYFGPGTRLLVL.

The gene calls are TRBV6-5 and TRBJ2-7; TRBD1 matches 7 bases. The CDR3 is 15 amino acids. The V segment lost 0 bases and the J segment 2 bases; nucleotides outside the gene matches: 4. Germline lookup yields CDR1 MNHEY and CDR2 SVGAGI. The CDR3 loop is CASSYSGTDTYEQYF. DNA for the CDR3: TGTGCCAGCAGTTACTCCGGGACAGACACCTACGAGCAGTACTTC.

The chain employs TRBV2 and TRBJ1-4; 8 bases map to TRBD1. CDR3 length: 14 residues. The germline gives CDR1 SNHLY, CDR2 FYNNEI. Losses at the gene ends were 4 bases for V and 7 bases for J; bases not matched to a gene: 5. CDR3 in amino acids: CASSVGRGREKLFF. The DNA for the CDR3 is TGTGCCAGCAGTGTTGGCAGGGGGCGTGAAAAACTGTTTTTT.

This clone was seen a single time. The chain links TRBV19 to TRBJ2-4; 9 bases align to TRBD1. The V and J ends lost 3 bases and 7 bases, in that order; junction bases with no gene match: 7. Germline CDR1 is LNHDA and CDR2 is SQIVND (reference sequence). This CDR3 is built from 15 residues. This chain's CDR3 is CASSIQQGARNIQYF. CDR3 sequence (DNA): TGTGCCAGTAGTATCCAACAGGGGGCTAGGAACATTCAGTACTTC.

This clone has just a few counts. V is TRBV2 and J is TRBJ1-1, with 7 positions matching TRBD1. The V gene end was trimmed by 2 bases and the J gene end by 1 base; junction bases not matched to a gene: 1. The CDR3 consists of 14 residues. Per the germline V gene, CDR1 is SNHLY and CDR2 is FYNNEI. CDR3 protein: CASSERQGNTEAFF. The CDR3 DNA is TGTGCCAGCAGTGAACGACAGGGGAACACTGAAGCTTTCTTT.

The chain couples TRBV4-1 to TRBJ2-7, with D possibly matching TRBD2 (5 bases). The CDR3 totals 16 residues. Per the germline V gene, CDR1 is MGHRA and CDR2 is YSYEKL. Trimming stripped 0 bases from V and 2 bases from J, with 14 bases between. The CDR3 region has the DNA TGCGCCAGCAGCCAAGATCGGCTAGCTGTCCCCTACGAGCAGTACTTC. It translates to CASSQDRLAVPYEQYF.

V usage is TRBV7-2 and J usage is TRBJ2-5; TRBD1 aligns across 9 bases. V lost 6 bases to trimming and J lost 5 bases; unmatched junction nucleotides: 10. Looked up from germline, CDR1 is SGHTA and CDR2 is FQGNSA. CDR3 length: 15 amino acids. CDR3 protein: CASRKPGTGKETQYF. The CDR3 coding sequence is TGTGCCAGCAGGAAACCCGGGACAGGGAAGGAGACCCAGTACTTC.

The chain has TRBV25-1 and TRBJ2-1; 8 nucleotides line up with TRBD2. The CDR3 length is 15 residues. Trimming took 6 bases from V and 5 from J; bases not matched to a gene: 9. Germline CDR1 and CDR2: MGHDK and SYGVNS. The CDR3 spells CASRPIAGRDNEQFF. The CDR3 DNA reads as TGTGCCAGCAGACCCATAGCGGGAAGAGACAATGAGCAGTTCTTC.

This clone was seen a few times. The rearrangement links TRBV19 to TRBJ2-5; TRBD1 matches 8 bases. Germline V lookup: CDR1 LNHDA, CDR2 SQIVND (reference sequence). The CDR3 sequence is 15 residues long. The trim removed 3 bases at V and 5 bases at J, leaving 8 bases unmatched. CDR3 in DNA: TGTGCCAGTAGTATGTCCCCCAGGGGGCACGAGACCCAGTACTTC. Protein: CASSMSPRGHETQYF.

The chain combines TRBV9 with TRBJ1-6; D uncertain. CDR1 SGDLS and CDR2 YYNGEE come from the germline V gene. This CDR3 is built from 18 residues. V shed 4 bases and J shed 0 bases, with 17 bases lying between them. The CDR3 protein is CASSPTFDTSSYNSPLHF. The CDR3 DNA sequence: TGTGCCAGCAGCCCCACCTTTGACACGAGCTCCTATAATTCACCCCTCCACTTT.

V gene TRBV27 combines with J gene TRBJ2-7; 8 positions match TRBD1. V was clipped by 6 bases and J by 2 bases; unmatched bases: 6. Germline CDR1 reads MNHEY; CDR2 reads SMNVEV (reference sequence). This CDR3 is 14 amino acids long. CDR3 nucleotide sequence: TGTGCCAGCAGACCGGAGACAGGGGCCTACGAGCAGTACTTC. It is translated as CASRPETGAYEQYF.

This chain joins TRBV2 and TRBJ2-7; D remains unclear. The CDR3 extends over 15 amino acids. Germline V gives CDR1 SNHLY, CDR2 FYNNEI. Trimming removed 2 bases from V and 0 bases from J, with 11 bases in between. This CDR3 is CASSEPLRPSYEQYF. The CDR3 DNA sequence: TGTGCCAGCAGTGAACCCCTCAGGCCCTCCTACGAGCAGTACTTC.

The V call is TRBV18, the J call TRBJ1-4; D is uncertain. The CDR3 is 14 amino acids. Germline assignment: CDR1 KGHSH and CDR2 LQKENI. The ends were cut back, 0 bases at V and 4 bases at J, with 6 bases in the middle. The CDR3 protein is CASSPPGDNEKLFF. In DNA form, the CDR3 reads TGTGCCAGCTCACCACCCGGGGATAATGAAAAACTGTTTTTT.

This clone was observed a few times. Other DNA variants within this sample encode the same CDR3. CDR3 sequence reads: CASSLATGSGNTIYF. The CDR3 region has the DNA TGCGCCAGCAGCTTGGCTACGGGCTCTGGAAACACCATATATTTT. V gene TRBV5-1 combines with J gene TRBJ1-3; no firm D call. Looked up from germline, CDR1 is SGHRS and CDR2 is YFSETQ. Trimming took off 0 bases at V and 0 bases at J, with 7 bases between the two ends. The CDR3 spans 15 residues.

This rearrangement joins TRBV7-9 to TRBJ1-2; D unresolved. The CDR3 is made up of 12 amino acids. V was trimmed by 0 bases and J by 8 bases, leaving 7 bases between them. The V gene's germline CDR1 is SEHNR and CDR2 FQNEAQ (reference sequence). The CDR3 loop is CASSLALRGYTF. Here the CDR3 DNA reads TGTGCCAGCAGCTTAGCCCTGCGAGGCTACACCTTC.

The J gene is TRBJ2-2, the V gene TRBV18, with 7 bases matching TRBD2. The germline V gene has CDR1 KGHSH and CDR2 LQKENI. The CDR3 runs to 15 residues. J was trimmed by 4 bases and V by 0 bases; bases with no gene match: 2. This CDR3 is CASSPPSGVTGELFF. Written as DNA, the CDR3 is TGTGCCAGCTCACCACCGAGCGGGGTCACCGGGGAGCTGTTTTTT.

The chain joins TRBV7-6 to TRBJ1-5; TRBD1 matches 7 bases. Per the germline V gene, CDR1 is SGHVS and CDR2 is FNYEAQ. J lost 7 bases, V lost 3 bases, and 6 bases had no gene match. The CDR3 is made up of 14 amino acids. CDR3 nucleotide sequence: TGTGCCAGCAGCTTCGAGGGACAGAACCAGCCCCAGCATTTT. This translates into CASSFEGQNQPQHF.